This TCR beta chain derives from a study of T cells after yellow fever vaccination. In germline, CDR1 is GTSNPN, CDR2 SVGIG (reference sequence). The V segment lost 2 bases and the J segment 5 bases; nucleotides outside the gene matches: 5. This CDR3 is built from 14 residues. Study findings and constraints: Peaking faster, on day 5 versus 15, the secondary response was nonetheless weaker. Most clones from primary vaccination resurfaced after the booster (about 95% CD4, less than 90% CD8). The CD4 compartment and the CD8 compartment contained a small share of clonotypes in common.

In making TCR cDNA, 5'RACE template switching added a universal primer site and UMIs to it. TCRdb recomputed calls from the 5' RACE reads with MiXCR, one row per CDR3 protein. The sample yields some 240,000 distinct CDR3 sequences, roughly 4.8% seen once. The table lists this clonotype with many counts. The target antigen is unknown. The material sequenced was CD4+ T cells sorted from PBMCs, taken on the day of the yellow fever booster vaccination. V usage is TRBV30 and J usage is TRBJ2-5; 10 nucleotides match TRBD1. The sequence was obtained from a man between 18 and 29 years old who received the YFV17D yellow fever vaccine. The CDR3 DNA sequence: TGTGCCTGGAGTTCGGGACAGGGGCCGGAGACCCAGTACTTC. It specifies CAWSSGQGPETQYF.